Listed here are 14 T cell receptor beta chains from one sample, sequenced in a study of shared clonotypes between healthy human individuals. Data came from immunoSEQ multiplex PCR; TCRdb stores just in-frame clones and leaves some out. The table shows roughly 2.5 million clones, with just over 90% occurring only once. The sample taken for sequencing was naive CD4+ T cells sorted from blood. Subset of the sample: CD45RA+ positively selected. All receptors derive from a man younger than 30 in good health.

The chain couples TRBV2 to TRBJ2-2, with no clear D. Germline-derived CDR1 and CDR2 are SNHLY and FYNNEI. Trimming stripped 2 bases from V and 8 bases from J, with 6 bases between. The CDR3 is 12 residues long. CDR3 coding DNA: TGTGCCAGCAGTGAAATGGCGGGGGAGCTGTTTTTT. Translating it yields CASSEMAGELFF.

The chain recombines TRBV11-3 with TRBJ2-1; 9 nucleotides match TRBD2. This CDR3 contains 20 residues. V gave up 0 bases and J gave up 6 bases; unmatched junction bases: 18. CDR1 and CDR2 (germline): SGHNT, YENEEA. The CDR3 spells CASSLEGGQRGASFVNEQFF. In DNA form, the CDR3 reads TGTGCCAGCAGCTTAGAAGGGGGCCAGCGGGGGGCCTCCTTTGTCAATGAGCAGTTCTTC.

J is TRBJ1-2 and V is TRBV5-6; 7 bases are a match to TRBD1. Looked up from germline, CDR1 is SGHDT and CDR2 is YYEEEE. V gave up 3 bases and J gave up 6 bases; unmatched junction bases: 11. CDR3 length equals 15 residues. The CDR3 reads CASSYDRVVLDGYTF. For the CDR3, the DNA is TGTGCCAGCAGCTATGACAGGGTGGTTCTGGATGGCTACACCTTC. Supplemented by reference TRBV5-6 and TRBJ1-2, the full variable domain reads DAGVTQSPTHLIKTRGQQVTLRCSPKSGHDTVSWYQQALGQGPQFIFQYYEEEERQRGNFPDRFSGHQFPNYSSELNVNALLLGDSALYLCASSYDRVVLDGYTFGSGTRLTVV.

The chain is built from TRBV5-1 and TRBJ2-6; D remains ambiguous. CDR3 length equals 14 residues. CDR1 SGHRS and CDR2 YFSETQ come from the germline V gene. Trimming shortened V by 5 bases and J by 4 bases, and 10 bases separated the two germline ends. Here the CDR3 reads CASSPVSGANVLTF. The CDR3, as DNA: TGCGCCAGCAGTCCTGTCTCCGGGGCCAACGTCCTGACTTTC.

The J gene is TRBJ2-7, the V gene TRBV5-8, with a tentative D call TRBD1 (6 bases). With 4 bases removed from V and 0 bases from J, the gap between germline ends came to 14 bases. CDR3 length: 15 amino acids. Germline assignment: CDR1 SGHTS and CDR2 YDEGEE. CDR3 loop: CASSRTRGNSYEQYF. For the CDR3, the DNA is TGTGCCAGCAGCCGGACGAGGGGGAACTCCTACGAGCAGTACTTC.

The V gene is TRBV2, the J gene TRBJ2-2; D possibly corresponds to TRBD1 (5 bases). The CDR3 has 14 amino acids. Germline V lookup: CDR1 SNHLY, CDR2 FYNNEI. Trimming took off 8 bases at V and 2 bases at J, with 12 bases between the two ends. CDR3 protein: CASGKDSNTGELFF. DNA of the CDR3: TGTGCCAGCGGGAAAGACAGTAACACCGGGGAGCTGTTTTTT.

The V gene is TRBV6-5, the J gene TRBJ2-7; D is undetermined. CDR3 length: 16 amino acids. Trimming pared 0 bases from V and 2 bases from J, leaving 14 bases between. Germline CDR1 is MNHEY and CDR2 is SVGAGI. The CDR3 region is CASSYSKRPQAYEQYF. In nucleotides, the CDR3 is TGTGCCAGCAGTTACTCGAAAAGACCGCAAGCCTACGAGCAGTACTTC.

V and J are TRBV28 and TRBJ1-5; D is uncertain. Per germline, CDR1 MDHEN and CDR2 SYDVKM. This CDR3 contains 13 residues. Trimming cost V 6 bases and J 8 bases, with 14 bases left between them. The CDR3 DNA is TGTGCCAGCAGCAGAGATGCCCTCGAGCCCCAGCATTTT. Translated: CASSRDALEPQHF. Full variable domain (rest looked up from reference TRBV28 and TRBJ1-5): DVKVTQSSRYLVKRTGEKVFLECVQDMDHENMFWYRQDPGLGLRLIYFSYDVKMKEKGDIPEGYSVSREKKERFSLILESASTNQTSMYLCASSRDALEPQHFGDGTRLSIL.

This clone showed up just once. The identical CDR3 is also encoded by other nucleotide sequences in the sample. This sequence joins TRBV5-1 and TRBJ2-5; D may be TRBD1 or TRBD2 (6 bases each). V lost 0 bases to trimming and J lost 5 bases, with 11 bases between them. Germline assignment: CDR1 SGHRS and CDR2 YFSETQ. CDR3 size: 14 residues. Here the CDR3 reads CASSLAGAGETQYF. The DNA of the CDR3 is TGCGCCAGCAGCTTGGCGGGGGCGGGGGAGACCCAGTACTTC.

This clone showed up just a few times. V usage is TRBV7-8 and J usage is TRBJ2-7; D perhaps matches TRBD2 (5 bases). This CDR3 has 13 residues. CDR1 is SGHVS and CDR2 is FQNEAQ in the germline V gene. The V end was cut by 0 bases, the J end by 5 bases, with 8 bases between. The DNA for the CDR3 is TGTGCCAGCAGCTTAGCGGGAGTAGACGAGCAGTACTTC. Translation: CASSLAGVDEQYF.

This clone was picked up one time. J is TRBJ2-1 and V is TRBV7-2; 12 nucleotides match TRBD2. Germline CDR1 and CDR2: SGHTA and FQGNSA. The CDR3 contains 15 residues. Losses at the gene ends were 3 bases for V and 8 bases for J; bases not matched to a gene: 5. CDR3 protein: CASSLLAGGPYEQFF. The CDR3 DNA is TGTGCCAGCAGCTTGCTAGCGGGGGGGCCATATGAGCAGTTCTTC.

The chain has TRBV5-1 and TRBJ2-4; D unresolved. In germline, CDR1 is SGHRS, CDR2 YFSETQ. The CDR3 is made up of 13 amino acids. Trimming took off 1 base at V and 1 base at J, with 3 bases between the two ends. Here the CDR3 DNA reads TGCGCCAGCAGCTTGCCGGCCAAAAACATTCAGTACTTC. The encoded protein is CASSLPAKNIQYF.

CDR3 DNA: TGCAGCGTACAACACGATTACAATGAGCAGTTCTTC. Its translation is CSVQHDYNEQFF. J is TRBJ2-1 and V is TRBV29-1; D unresolved. Germline loops: CDR1 SQVTM, CDR2 ANQGSEA. With 6 bases removed from V and 4 bases from J, the gap between germline ends came to 10 bases. The CDR3 consists of 12 residues.

The chain combines TRBV5-6 with TRBJ2-7, with D possibly matching TRBD2 (6 bases). The CDR3 contains 14 residues. Germline values: CDR1 SGHDT, CDR2 YYEEEE. The V end lost 3 bases, the J end lost 1 base, and 11 bases lay between the germline ends. CDR3 amino acids: CASSWGDSSYEQYF. The CDR3 nucleotides are TGTGCCAGCAGCTGGGGGGACTCATCCTACGAGCAGTACTTC. Variable domain in full (rest from reference TRBV5-6 and TRBJ2-7): DAGVTQSPTHLIKTRGQQVTLRCSPKSGHDTVSWYQQALGQGPQFIFQYYEEEERQRGNFPDRFSGHQFPNYSSELNVNALLLGDSALYLCASSWGDSSYEQYFGPGTRLTVT.